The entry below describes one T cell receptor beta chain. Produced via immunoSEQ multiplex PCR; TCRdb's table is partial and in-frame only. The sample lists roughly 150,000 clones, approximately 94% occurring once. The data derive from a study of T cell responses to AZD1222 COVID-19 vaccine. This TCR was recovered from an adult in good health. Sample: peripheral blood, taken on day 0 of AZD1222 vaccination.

CDR3 loop: CASTIDRRTYNEQFF. CDR3 sequence (DNA): TGTGCCAGCACCATAGACAGGCGTACCTACAATGAGCAGTTCTTC. V gene TRBV4-2 combines with J gene TRBJ2-1, with a weak D call TRBD1 (6 bases). CDR3 length equals 15 residues. CDR1 is LGHNA, CDR2 YNFKEQ, per germline. The ends were cut back, 7 bases at V and 2 bases at J, with 15 bases in the middle.